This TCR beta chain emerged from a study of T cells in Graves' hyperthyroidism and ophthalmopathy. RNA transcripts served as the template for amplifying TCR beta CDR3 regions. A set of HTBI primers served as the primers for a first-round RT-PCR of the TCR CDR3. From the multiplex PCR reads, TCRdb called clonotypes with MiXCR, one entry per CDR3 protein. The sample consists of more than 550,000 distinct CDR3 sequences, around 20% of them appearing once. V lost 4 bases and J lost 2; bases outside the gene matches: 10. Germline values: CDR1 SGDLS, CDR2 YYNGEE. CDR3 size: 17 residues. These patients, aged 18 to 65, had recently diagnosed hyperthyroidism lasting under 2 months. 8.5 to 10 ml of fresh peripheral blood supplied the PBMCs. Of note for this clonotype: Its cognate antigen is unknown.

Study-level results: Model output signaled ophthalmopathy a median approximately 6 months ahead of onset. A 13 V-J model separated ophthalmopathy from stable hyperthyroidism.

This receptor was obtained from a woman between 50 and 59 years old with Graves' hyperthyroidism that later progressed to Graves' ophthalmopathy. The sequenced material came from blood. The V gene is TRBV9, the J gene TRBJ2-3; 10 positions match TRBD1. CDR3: CASSPADRGRDTDTQYF. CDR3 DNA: TGTGCCAGCAGCCCCGCAGACAGGGGGCGAGACACAGATACGCAGTATTTT.